This T cell receptor beta chain was retrieved from a study of cytomegalovirus exposure and HLA in healthy donors. Regarding the study as a whole: With further analysis later on, most CMV-associated TCR beta chains appeared HLA-restricted.

A note on this clone: Antigen: not known.

With 60 Vbeta and 13 Jbeta primers, the PCR was carried out. TCRdb's table, derived via immunoSEQ multiplex PCR, lists solely in-frame clones and lacks some. The table lists about 150,000 clones, about four fifths of them singletons, with about 5.2% in the top ten. J gave up 0 bases and V 1 base, and 4 bases lay outside the gene matches. This CDR3 comprises 16 residues. The germline V gene has CDR1 SQVTM and CDR2 ANQGSEA. Sequencing was performed on PBMCs. The sequence was collected from a man under 40 in good health and CMV-seropositive. The chain links TRBV29-1 to TRBJ2-3, with 10 bases fitting TRBD1. The CDR3 loop is CSVEGGQGISTDTQYF. The CDR3 region has the DNA TGCAGCGTTGAAGGGGGACAGGGGATAAGCACAGATACGCAGTATTTT.